This T cell receptor (beta chain) was identified in a study of shared clonotypes between healthy human individuals. General observations from the study: Researchers found naive subsets generally carried larger estimated richness than memory subsets.

The table lists this clone with a count of one. Its specificity is unknown. Sequencing used immunoSEQ multiplex PCR; TCRdb keeps in-frame clones, though not all of them. The sample shows about 2.3 million clones, 92% of them seen only once. The sequenced sample consisted of naive CD4+ T cells from PBMCs. Subset denoted: CD45RA+ positively selected. The receptor was derived from a man aged 18 to 30 in good health. Some clones in this sample may be carry-over from other donors' samples.

CDR3 sequence reads: CACSAGTKETQYF. DNA of the CDR3: TGTGCCTGCTCCGCCGGGACCAAAGAGACCCAGTACTTC. The J gene is TRBJ2-5, the V gene TRBV30; D is possibly TRBD1 or TRBD2 (5 bases each). Trimming removed 6 bases from V and 3 bases from J, with 14 bases in between. In germline, CDR1 is GTSNPN, CDR2 SVGIG (reference sequence). The length of the CDR3 is 13 residues.